The 26 T cell receptor beta chains presented below share a single source sample, sequenced in a study of early T cells in non-severe SARS-CoV-2 infection. One entry per CDR3 protein, called by TCRdb with MiXCR from the 5' RACE reads. The data show 30,000 or so distinct CDR3 sequences, approximately 6.9% seen once. Sample: whole blood. The receptors derive from an adult who was a healthcare worker with PCR-confirmed SARS-CoV-2 infection or an uninfected control (not recorded which).

The J gene is TRBJ1-1, the V gene TRBV28; TRBD1 agrees at 9 bases. The CDR3 consists of 17 residues. The germline V gene has CDR1 MDHEN and CDR2 SYDVKM. Trimming removed 7 bases from V and 4 bases from J; junction bases left unmatched: 16. The CDR3 coding sequence is TGTGCCAGCATGAACTTCAGGGGACAGGGCCGGGCCACTGAAGCTTTCTTT. It translates to CASMNFRGQGRATEAFF.

This clonotype was found many times. The chain joins TRBV5-6 to TRBJ2-1; no clear D. Trimming cost V 0 bases and J 5 bases, with 12 bases left between them. The CDR3 length is 15 residues. Germline CDR1 SGHDT, CDR2 YYEEEE. For the CDR3, the DNA is TGTGCCAGCAGCTTGGCGGTAGTTGGGCACAATGAGCAGTTCTTC. The encoded protein is CASSLAVVGHNEQFF.

The sample holds many counts of this clonotype. In DNA, the CDR3 is TGCGCCAGCAGTGAGGGCGGACTAGCCCGGGATACGCAGTATTTT. This sequence encodes CASSEGGLARDTQYF. The chain links TRBV10-1 to TRBJ2-3, with 8 bases identical to TRBD2. Germline-derived CDR1 and CDR2 are WNHNN and SYGVQD (reference sequence). The CDR3 totals 15 residues. V lost 2 bases, J lost 6 bases, and 7 bases stayed unmatched.

In this sample, this clonotype turned up many times. The chain employs TRBV18 and TRBJ2-1; D possibly corresponds to TRBD1 (5 bases). CDR1 and CDR2 (germline): KGHSH, LQKENI. The germline V and J ends were trimmed by 6 bases and 7 bases, with 19 bases remaining between them. The length of the CDR3 is 15 residues. CDR3 loop: CASSLRVNLENEQFF. Written as DNA, the CDR3 is TGTGCCAGCTCCCTCAGGGTTAACCTGGAGAATGAGCAGTTCTTC. The variable domain in full, with the rest retrieved from reference TRBV18 and TRBJ2-1, is NAGVMQNPRHLVRRRGQEARLRCSPMKGHSHVYWYRQLPEEGLKFMVYLQKENIIDESGMPKERFSAEFPKEGPSILRIQQVVRGDSAAYFCASSLRVNLENEQFFGPGTRLTVL.

CDR3 in DNA: TGCAGCGTAACCGGGACAGGCAACACCGGGGAGCTGTTTTTT. It translates to CSVTGTGNTGELFF. The chain employs TRBV29-1 and TRBJ2-2, with 8 bases matching TRBD1. Germline trimming cut 6 bases from V and 2 bases from J; bases unmatched to any gene: 5. In germline, CDR1 is SQVTM, CDR2 ANQGSEA. This CDR3 contains 14 residues.

A few counts support this clonotype. The CDR3 DNA follows: TGCGCCAGCAGCCAGCTAGCGGGAGGCACTAATGAGCAGTTCTTC. This sequence encodes CASSQLAGGTNEQFF. V is TRBV4-1 and J is TRBJ2-1; 11 nucleotides agree with TRBD2. Germline CDR1 reads MGHRA; CDR2 reads YSYEKL. The V gene end was trimmed by 3 bases and the J gene end by 7 bases; junction bases not matched to a gene: 5. The CDR3 has 15 residues.

This clonotype was observed many times. The chain joins TRBV12-3 or TRBV12-4 to TRBJ2-7; 8 bases map to TRBD1. The CDR3 runs 14 residues. V lost 4 bases to trimming and J lost 3 bases; unmatched junction nucleotides: 5. The CDR3 loop is CASSYTGGRYEQYF. As DNA, the CDR3 is TGTGCCAGCAGTTATACAGGGGGACGCTACGAGCAGTACTTC.

This clonotype was observed many times. J is TRBJ1-2 and V is TRBV9, with 9 bases identical to TRBD1. The CDR3 consists of 15 residues. V shed 4 bases, J shed 8 bases, and the junction held 12 bases outside the gene matches. CDR1 and CDR2 (germline): SGDLS, YYNGEE. The CDR3 here is CASSPAGTGKSGYTF. The CDR3 DNA reads as TGTGCCAGCAGCCCAGCCGGGACAGGGAAGTCCGGCTACACCTTC.

The chain joins TRBV10-2 to TRBJ2-7; D possibly uses TRBD1 or TRBD2 (5 bases each). The CDR3 has 12 residues. CDR1 and CDR2 (germline): WSHSY, SAAADI. The V end was cut by 9 bases, the J end by 7 bases, with 16 bases between. The CDR3 DNA sequence: TGCGCCAGTTGGGACCCAGGGTGGGAGCAGTACTTC. Its protein is CASWDPGWEQYF.

There are a few counts of this clonotype. The DNA for the CDR3 is TGTGCCAGCAGTGAATCGAGAGACTTCCAAGAGACCCAGTACTTC. It is translated as CASSESRDFQETQYF. The rearrangement links TRBV25-1 to TRBJ2-5, with D uncertain. Germline V CDR1 and CDR2: MGHDK, SYGVNS. V was trimmed by 1 base and J by 1 base, leaving 10 bases between them. The CDR3 has 15 amino acids.

In this sample, this clonotype turned up many times. The V and J genes are TRBV10-3 and TRBJ2-3, with D hard to call. V dropped 5 bases and J dropped 5 bases, with 14 bases sitting between them. Germline V gene sequence: CDR1 ENHRY, CDR2 SYGVKD. The CDR3 extends over 14 amino acids. CDR3 in DNA: TGTGCCATCAGTAAGGGTTCAAGGGAAGATACGCAGTATTTT. This encodes CAISKGSREDTQYF.

V and J are TRBV3-1 and TRBJ2-7; TRBD2 aligns across 13 bases. The CDR3 length is 16 residues. Germline V CDR1 and CDR2: LGHDT, YNNKEL (reference sequence). V trimming: 2 bases; J trimming: 3 bases; junction bases outside the gene matches: 4. The chain's CDR3 is CASSQPGLAGDYEQYF. CDR3 in DNA: TGTGCCAGCAGCCAACCCGGACTAGCGGGAGACTACGAGCAGTACTTC.

There are many counts of this clonotype. The J gene is TRBJ1-2, the V gene TRBV20-1; a weak D match, TRBD1 (5 bases). The CDR3 spans 13 residues. Trimming pared 5 bases from V and 6 bases from J, leaving 16 bases between. CDR1 and CDR2 from the germline V gene are DFQATT and SNEGSKA (reference sequence). CDR3 in DNA: TGCAGTGCTCCCGGGACCCCCGGGCATGGCTACACCTTC. This codes for CSAPGTPGHGYTF.

The V and J genes are TRBV10-3 and TRBJ1-3; TRBD1 agrees at 8 bases. This CDR3 spans 14 amino acids. J lost 3 bases, V lost 7 bases, and 5 bases had no gene match. The germline V gene encodes CDR1 ENHRY and CDR2 SYGVKD. The DNA of the CDR3 is TGTGCCATCACCCGGACAGGGTTTGGAAACACCATATATTTT. This gives the protein CAITRTGFGNTIYF.

As to this clonotype: Because the CDR3 is missing its conserved closing phenylalanine or tryptophan, this is likely a read error. The DNA for the CDR3 is TGTGCCACCAGTGACTCAGACAGGACCGCGAACACCGGGGAGCTGTTTCTT. It specifies CATSDSDRTANTGELFL. V usage is TRBV24-1 and J usage is TRBJ2-2; tentatively, D is TRBD1 (6 bases). V was trimmed by 4 bases and J by 0 bases, leaving 14 bases between them. Germline lookup yields CDR1 KGHDR and CDR2 SFDVKD. The CDR3 is 17 amino acids.

The sample holds many counts of this clonotype. The chain recombines TRBV18 with TRBJ2-3, with no clear D. This CDR3 comprises 15 residues. The germline gives CDR1 KGHSH, CDR2 LQKENI. V lost 3 bases, J lost 1 base, and 11 bases lay in between. CDR3 DNA sequence: TGTGCCAGCTCACCCCCAGCAGGTCGCACAGATACGCAGTATTTT. It codes for CASSPPAGRTDTQYF.

This clonotype has at least ten counts. This chain uses TRBV28 with TRBJ2-3, with 10 nucleotides matching TRBD2. CDR1 is MDHEN and CDR2 is SYDVKM in the germline V gene. The CDR3 consists of 16 residues. The trim removed 5 bases at V and 5 bases at J, leaving 10 bases unmatched. The CDR3 loop reads CASSRGSGRAIDTQYF. CDR3 sequence (DNA): TGTGCCAGCAGTAGGGGCAGCGGGAGGGCCATAGATACGCAGTATTTT.

This clonotype was seen repeatedly, ten times or more. CDR3 coding DNA: TGCAGTGCTAGGCTCCCAGGGGGGACTAGGTCCTACGAGCAGTACTTC. Translation gives CSARLPGGTRSYEQYF. This chain joins TRBV20-1 and TRBJ2-7; a possible D gene is TRBD2 (8 bases). The germline V gene encodes CDR1 DFQATT and CDR2 SNEGSKA (reference sequence). V lost 3 bases, J lost 1 base, and 19 bases lay in between. The CDR3 spans 16 residues.

This clonotype was recorded many times. CDR3 bases: TGCGCCAGCAGCTTGGAGGGCAACAACTATGGCTACACCTTC. This encodes CASSLEGNNYGYTF. This sequence joins TRBV5-1 and TRBJ1-2, with D hard to call. Germline V gene data show CDR1 as SGHRS and CDR2 as YFSETQ. V shed 0 bases and J shed 2 bases, with 8 bases lying between them. The CDR3 has 14 residues. Full variable domain (missing parts from reference TRBV5-1 and TRBJ1-2): KAGVTQTPRYLIKTRGQQVTLSCSPISGHRSVSWYQQTPGQGLQFLFEYFSETQRNKGNFPGRFSGRQFSNSRSEMNVSTLELGDSALYLCASSLEGNNYGYTFGSGTRLTVV.

This clonotype was detected many times. The chain combines TRBV29-1 with TRBJ2-3; 8 nucleotides align to TRBD2. After removal of 6 bases from V and 4 bases from J, the junction contained 9 bases not matched to a gene. The CDR3 contains 14 residues. Germline V lookup: CDR1 SQVTM, CDR2 ANQGSEA. CDR3 coding DNA: TGCAGCGTCGTGAGCGGGAGCGGGGCAGATACGCAGTATTTT. It codes for CSVVSGSGADTQYF.

This clonotype showed up many times. This sequence joins TRBV3-1 and TRBJ2-1, with 8 bases fitting TRBD2. From germline, CDR1 is LGHDT and CDR2 YNNKEL (reference sequence). CDR3 length: 14 amino acids. With 2 bases clipped from V and 3 bases from J, the junction kept 0 bases outside the gene matches. The CDR3 spells CASSQLAGYNEQFF. For the CDR3, the DNA is TGTGCCAGCAGCCAACTAGCGGGCTACAATGAGCAGTTCTTC.

The rearrangement joins TRBV4-1 to TRBJ1-2; D might be TRBD1 (5 bases). V was cut by 0 bases and J by 0 bases, with 17 bases left in between. The CDR3 is 18 residues long. Looked up from germline, CDR1 is MGHRA and CDR2 is YSYEKL. The CDR3, as DNA: TGCGCCAGCAGCCAAGATAGGGCCAGGGCGCTAACTAACTATGGCTACACCTTC. It translates to CASSQDRARALTNYGYTF.

This chain uses TRBV5-6 with TRBJ2-4, with TRBD1 as a possible D gene (5 bases). The CDR3 is 14 amino acids. The germline CDR1 and CDR2 sequences are SGHDT and YYEEEE. Trimming shortened V by 0 bases and J by 2 bases, and 6 bases separated the two germline ends. The CDR3 reads CASSLAGSKNIQYF. The DNA of the CDR3 is TGTGCCAGCAGCTTGGCAGGGTCCAAAAACATTCAGTACTTC.

This clonotype has a count of ten or more. This chain uses TRBV30 with TRBJ1-5, with TRBD1 matching over 8 bases. The germline V gene encodes CDR1 GTSNPN and CDR2 SVGIG (reference sequence). V shed 4 bases and J 2 bases; nucleotides not matched to a gene: 4. The CDR3 extends over 14 amino acids. The DNA of the CDR3 is TGTGCCTGGACGACAGGGGAAGGCAATCAGCCCCAGCATTTT. Translated: CAWTTGEGNQPQHF.

This clonotype was seen ten or more times. The chain has TRBV15 and TRBJ1-5; 10 bases fit TRBD1. Germline trimming cut 1 base from V and 5 bases from J; bases unmatched to any gene: 5. CDR3 length equals 16 residues. The germline CDR1 and CDR2 sequences are LNHNV and YYDKDF (reference sequence). The CDR3 reads CATSRGGQGDYQPQHF. The CDR3 DNA follows: TGTGCCACCAGCAGAGGAGGACAGGGGGACTATCAGCCCCAGCATTTT.

This clonotype was picked up a small number of times. The rearrangement links TRBV12-2 to TRBJ2-2. TRBV12-2 is a pseudogene locus. The CDR3 is made up of 15 amino acids. CDR3 protein: CASRLATANTGELFF. The CDR3 DNA reads as TGTGCAAGTCGCTTGGCGACAGCGAACACCGGGGAGCTGTTTTTT.